The 27 T cell receptor beta chains reported below all come from one sample, sequenced in a study of T cells in Graves' hyperthyroidism and ophthalmopathy (dated by TCRdb to about 2019). The library was generated by multiplex PCR. Sequenced on an Illumina HiSeq 2000. The TCR beta CDR3 regions were amplified from RNA transcripts. A first-round RT-PCR of the TCR CDR3 used the HTBI primer set with the Qiagen OneStep RT-PCR kit. TCRdb ran its own pipeline on the public reads, namely fastp trimming at Q25 and MiXCR clone calling, and kept in-frame beta chains. Every entry covers one CDR3 protein and lists the most common genes and DNA from its rows. For this sample there are around 270,000 distinct CDR3 sequences; roughly 19% appear just once. Of the sample, about 40% falls within the top ten clones. The sequencing input was blood. The receptor source for this set is a man aged 45-65 years with Graves' ophthalmopathy.

J is TRBJ1-5 and V is TRBV12-3 or TRBV12-4; TRBD1 aligns across 7 bases. The CDR3 is 17 amino acids. Germline trimming cut 6 bases from V and 4 bases from J; bases unmatched to any gene: 15. The CDR3 spells CASRKPSRQGPNQPQHF. DNA for the CDR3: TGTGCCAGCAGGAAACCAAGCCGACAGGGCCCAAATCAGCCCCAGCATTTT.

This clonotype was recorded many times. The rearrangement joins TRBV11-1 to TRBJ2-7; D unresolved. The germline CDR1 and CDR2 sequences are SGHAT and FQDESV (reference sequence). This CDR3 contains 13 residues. V was cut by 3 bases and J by 7 bases, with 13 bases left in between. CDR3: CASSFPTTSEQYF. The CDR3, as DNA: TGTGCCAGCAGCTTCCCTACAACATCTGAGCAGTACTTC.

This clonotype appeared many times. The chain joins TRBV7-2 to TRBJ2-3, with D tentatively TRBD1 (6 bases). CDR1 and CDR2 (germline): SGHTA, FQGNSA. Deletions cut 1 base from V and 12 bases from J, with 20 bases between. The length of the CDR3 is 15 residues. Written as DNA, the CDR3 is TGTGCCAGCAGCTTAGATAACAACAGGGCAGAAATACAGTATTTT. Its translation: CASSLDNNRAEIQYF.

A few counts support this clonotype. The chain couples TRBV20-1 to TRBJ2-5; D gene ambiguous. Germline V CDR1 and CDR2: DFQATT, SNEGSKA (reference sequence). Deletions cut 4 bases from V and 4 bases from J, with 7 bases between. The CDR3 has 11 amino acids. The CDR3 DNA reads TGCAGTGCTATGGTGGGAGAGACCCAGTACTTC. It is translated as CSAMVGETQYF.

This clonotype was seen only a few times. V is TRBV28 and J is TRBJ2-3; perhaps TRBD1 as D (6 bases). The V end was cut by 7 bases, the J end by 2 bases, with 16 bases between. CDR3 length equals 15 residues. Germline V gene lookup returns CDR1 MDHEN and CDR2 SYDVKM. CDR3 amino acids: CASKGQGYFTDTQYF. CDR3 in DNA: TGTGCCAGCAAGGGGCAGGGGTACTTCACAGATACGCAGTATTTT.

The chain recombines TRBV27 with TRBJ1-5; TRBD1 aligns across 7 bases. V lost 6 bases, J lost 7 bases, and 12 bases stayed unmatched. CDR1 and CDR2 (germline): MNHEY, SMNVEV (reference sequence). This CDR3 comprises 15 residues. CDR3 nucleotide sequence: TGTGCCAGCAGGCGGACAGGTGGACGGGGACAGCCCCAGCATTTT. Amino acids: CASRRTGGRGQPQHF.

The genes are TRBV7-2 and TRBJ2-3, with D maybe TRBD2 (5 bases). Germline assignment: CDR1 SGHTA and CDR2 FQGNSA. CDR3 length equals 14 residues. The ends were cut back, 2 bases at V and 0 bases at J, with 6 bases in the middle. The CDR3 spells CASSLWESTDTQYF. The CDR3 DNA reads TGTGCCAGCAGCTTATGGGAGAGCACAGATACGCAGTATTTT.

The chain links TRBV29-1 to TRBJ1-2; no definite D call. V was shortened by 3 bases and J by 13 bases, with 9 bases between the two germline ends. This CDR3 has 9 residues. Germline lookup yields CDR1 SQVTM and CDR2 ANQGSEA. The CDR3 sequence is CSVEWGITF. DNA for the CDR3: TGCAGCGTTGAGTGGGGAATCACCTTC.

This clonotype was recorded at least ten times. This chain connects TRBV28 to TRBJ1-2; 10 bases fit TRBD1. The CDR3 length is 15 residues. Germline assignment: CDR1 MDHEN and CDR2 SYDVKM. V dropped 6 bases and J dropped 7; count of bases not matched to a gene: 11. CDR3 in amino acids: CASRPTGQGFGGYTF. In DNA, the CDR3 is TGTGCCAGCAGACCGACGGGACAGGGGTTCGGTGGCTACACCTTC.

The rearrangement joins TRBV6-2 or TRBV6-3 to TRBJ1-5; a possible D gene is TRBD1 (5 bases). The CDR3 runs to 17 residues. Germline CDR1 is MNHEY and CDR2 is SVGEGT. The V gene lost 6 bases and the J gene lost 0 bases, with 18 bases spanning the gap. This chain's CDR3 is CASSRDVGGGSNQPQHF. In DNA, the CDR3 is TGTGCCAGCAGCCGGGACGTTGGGGGGGGTAGCAATCAGCCCCAGCATTTT.

In its sample, this clonotype was seen a few times. This sequence joins TRBV7-2 and TRBJ2-2; TRBD2 might be the D (5 bases). The CDR3 loop spans 15 amino acids. Trimming removed 1 base from V and 6 bases from J, with 12 bases in between. Germline V gives CDR1 SGHTA, CDR2 FQGNSA. The CDR3 DNA is TGTGCCAGCAGCTTAGGGCTCGGAGGAGCCGGGGAGCTGTTTTTT. This codes for CASSLGLGGAGELFF.

A few counts support this clonotype. This may stem from a read error, because a much larger clone lies one nucleotide away. The rearrangement joins TRBV28 to TRBJ1-1, with D perhaps TRBD1 (6 bases). This CDR3 is built from 13 residues. Per the germline V gene, CDR1 is MDHEN and CDR2 is SYDVKM. The ends were cut back, 8 bases at V and 6 bases at J, with 16 bases in the middle. CDR3 sequence: CASGGTSRAEAFF. The CDR3, as DNA: TGTGCCAGCGGGGGCACTTCTCGTGCTGAAGCTTTCTTT.

Many counts were recorded for this clonotype. This chain uses TRBV28 with TRBJ2-4, with D unclear. V was clipped by 7 bases and J by 0 bases, with 10 bases between them. This CDR3 has 14 residues. Germline V gives CDR1 MDHEN, CDR2 SYDVKM. CDR3 loop: CASTGGIAKNIQYF. In DNA form, the CDR3 reads TGTGCCAGCACAGGTGGTATAGCCAAAAACATTCAGTACTTC.

CDR3 region: CASRGSWMNTEAFF. The CDR3 coding sequence is TGTGCCAGTAGGGGAAGCTGGATGAACACTGAAGCTTTCTTT. The chain recombines TRBV6-1 with TRBJ1-1; a weak D match, TRBD1 (5 bases). Germline-derived CDR1 and CDR2 are MNHNS and SASEGT. V dropped 9 bases and J dropped 0 bases, with 14 bases sitting between them. The CDR3 has 14 amino acids.

Ten or more counts support this clonotype. The chain carries TRBV11-2 and TRBJ2-5, with TRBD2 as a possible D gene (5 bases). Germline lookup yields CDR1 SGHAT and CDR2 FQNNGV. There are 12 residues in the CDR3. V lost 4 bases to trimming and J lost 8 bases, with 11 bases between them. The CDR3 is CASSYPRETQYF. In DNA form, the CDR3 reads TGTGCCAGCAGCTACCCTCGGGAAACCCAGTACTTC.

This clonotype has a count of ten or more. The rearrangement joins TRBV2 to TRBJ1-4; a weak D match, TRBD1 (5 bases). V was cut by 8 bases and J by 4 bases, with 17 bases left in between. CDR1 is SNHLY, CDR2 FYNNEI, per germline. The CDR3 spans 15 residues. The CDR3 region is CASVVRQGGNEKLFF. The CDR3 DNA reads TGTGCCAGCGTGGTAAGGCAGGGCGGTAATGAAAAACTGTTTTTT.

J is TRBJ2-4 and V is TRBV6-1; 7 bases align to TRBD2. Looked up from germline, CDR1 is MNHNS and CDR2 is SASEGT. The length of the CDR3 is 16 residues. Trimming took 1 base from V and 0 from J; bases not matched to a gene: 3. CDR3 region: CASSEEIAGAKNIQYF. CDR3 nucleotides: TGTGCCAGCAGTGAAGAAATAGCGGGAGCCAAAAACATTCAGTACTTC.

This clonotype was observed many times. V and J are TRBV5-1 and TRBJ1-6; D may be TRBD1 (6 bases). This CDR3 region has 16 residues. Per the germline V gene, CDR1 is SGHRS and CDR2 is YFSETQ. Trimming took 0 bases from V and 7 from J, leaving 14 bases between them. For the CDR3, the DNA is TGCGCCAGCAGCTTGGTAGGGGGTTCTTACAATTCACCCCTCCACTTT. Encoded protein: CASSLVGGSYNSPLHF.

This clonotype came up many times. This sequence joins TRBV11-2 and TRBJ2-2, with D maybe TRBD1 (5 bases). Germline lookup yields CDR1 SGHAT and CDR2 FQNNGV. The CDR3 runs to 17 residues. Trimming pared 5 bases from V and 0 bases from J, leaving 16 bases between. The CDR3 region is CASSQSRGASNTGELFF. The CDR3 nucleotides read TGTGCCAGCAGCCAGAGCCGTGGGGCGTCGAACACCGGGGAGCTGTTTTTT.

Concerning this clonotype: Relative to the germline gene, one junction end is altered; a read error may explain this. The CDR3 sequence: CASSILGATNEKLVF. CDR3 nucleotide sequence: TGCGCCAGCAGCATTTTGGGTGCAACTAATGAAAAACTGGTTTTT. The chain recombines TRBV5-1 with TRBJ1-4; D remains ambiguous. This CDR3 contains 15 residues. Per germline, CDR1 SGHRS and CDR2 YFSETQ. Variable domain in full (rest from reference TRBV5-1 and TRBJ1-4): KAGVTQTPRYLIKTRGQQVTLSCSPISGHRSVSWYQQTPGQGLQFLFEYFSETQRNKGNFPGRFSGRQFSNSRSEMNVSTLELGDSALYLCASSILGATNEKLVFGSGTQLSVL.

This clonotype was seen many times. CDR3 sequence reads: CASSVRRSSYNEQFF. In nucleotides, the CDR3 is TGTGCCAGCAGTGTACGGAGAAGCTCCTACAATGAGCAGTTCTTC. The rearrangement uses TRBV2 and TRBJ2-1; unclear D gene. Germline CDR1 SNHLY, CDR2 FYNNEI. Trimming stripped 4 bases from V and 0 bases from J, with 10 bases between. This CDR3 spans 15 amino acids.

This chain uses TRBV27 with TRBJ2-1; 12 bases align to TRBD2. Germline V lookup: CDR1 MNHEY, CDR2 SMNVEV (reference sequence). The CDR3 covers 17 residues. V lost 7 bases and J lost 8; bases outside the gene matches: 15. In DNA form, the CDR3 reads TGTGCCAGCAAGAACGACCTTCTAGCGGGAGGGACGGATGAGCAGTTCTTC. Translating it yields CASKNDLLAGGTDEQFF.

V usage is TRBV7-9 and J usage is TRBJ1-6; D perhaps matches TRBD1 (5 bases). The ends were cut back, 5 bases at V and 7 bases at J, with 15 bases in the middle. The CDR3 runs 15 residues. Germline V CDR1 and CDR2: SEHNR, FQNEAQ (reference sequence). The CDR3 loop reads CASSGESGPNSPLHF. CDR3 nucleotide sequence: TGTGCCAGCAGCGGGGAGTCAGGGCCCAATTCACCCCTCCACTTT.

This chain connects TRBV20-1 to TRBJ2-7; 7 bases agree with TRBD2. The CDR3 totals 13 residues. Germline CDR1 DFQATT, CDR2 SNEGSKA (reference sequence). With V trimmed by 5 bases and J by 0 bases, 4 bases remained unmatched. The CDR3 loop reads CSAPGLNSYEQYF. Here the CDR3 DNA reads TGCAGTGCTCCGGGACTAAACTCCTACGAGCAGTACTTC.

Only a few counts were recorded for this clonotype. This sequence joins TRBV20-1 and TRBJ1-5; 8 positions agree with TRBD1. The V segment lost 5 bases and the J segment 2 bases; nucleotides outside the gene matches: 11. The CDR3 totals 16 residues. Per germline, CDR1 DFQATT and CDR2 SNEGSKA (reference sequence). CDR3 loop: CSASPTGATRNQPQHF. DNA of the CDR3: TGCAGTGCTTCCCCGACAGGGGCCACCCGCAATCAGCCCCAGCATTTT.

The CDR3 sequence: CASSLTRGVGELFF. The CDR3 nucleotides read TGTGCCAGCAGCCTTACTAGAGGGGTCGGGGAGCTGTTTTTT. V is TRBV3-1 and J is TRBJ2-2; tentatively, D is TRBD1 or TRBD2 (5 bases each). Trimming shortened V by 4 bases and J by 7 bases, and 13 bases separated the two germline ends. CDR3 length equals 14 residues. CDR1 and CDR2 (germline): LGHDT, YNNKEL (reference sequence). The complete variable domain, with remaining parts taken from reference TRBV3-1 and TRBJ2-2, reads DTAVSQTPKYLVTQMGNDKSIKCEQNLGHDTMYWYKQDSKKFLKIMFSYNNKELIINETVPNRFSPKSPDKAHLNLHINSLELGDSAVYFCASSLTRGVGELFFGEGSRLTVL.

V and J are TRBV20-1 and TRBJ1-3, with TRBD1 identical over 7 bases. With V trimmed by 3 bases and J by 5 bases, 4 bases remained unmatched. The CDR3 is 13 residues long. From germline, CDR1 is DFQATT and CDR2 SNEGSKA (reference sequence). The CDR3 sequence: CSASGTDRNTIYF. The CDR3 DNA sequence: TGCAGTGCTAGCGGGACAGACCGAAACACCATATATTTT.